The entry that follows covers one T cell receptor beta chain sequence. These data come from a study of T cell repertoires in cytomegalovirus infection. J gave up 2 bases and V 0 bases, and 20 bases lay outside the gene matches. CDR1 is LGHNA, CDR2 YSLEER, per germline. The CDR3 sequence is 23 residues long. TCRdb passed the reads through MiXCR, listing each CDR3 protein once. The sample gives about 260,000 distinct CDR3 sequences, around 15% of which show up once; around 8.8% is in the top ten. The sequence came from a human donor in good health (CMV status not recorded). Some clones in this sample may be carry-over from other donors' samples. Sequences were obtained from PBMCs. This chain connects TRBV4-3 to TRBJ2-7, with 15 nucleotides matching TRBD2. Here the CDR3 DNA reads TGCGCCAGCAGCCAAGATGGTCTGGCGCCGGGACTAGCGGGAGGCCATAATCCCTACGAGCAGTACTTC. It specifies CASSQDGLAPGLAGGHNPYEQYF.